Listed below are T cell receptor beta chains from one sample, sequenced in a study of human T cells and chemical hapten exposure. TCRdb ran MiXCR on the RACE reads and lists one entry per CDR3 protein. Of about 140,000 distinct CDR3 sequences listed, 10% to 15% are singletons. The material sequenced was whole blood, taken in connection with sensitization to the hapten diphenylcyclopropenone (DPC). The receptors shown here come from a woman between 45 and 60 years old with alopecia areata. Some clones in this sample may be carry-over from other donors' samples. Both conserved end residues are part of each CDR3. Each record gives: V gene, D gene, CDR3 length, J gene, clone size, CDR3 protein, CDR3 DNA. The D gene is left open where the match is weak. Where a row states a size, it is once, few, many or the class of an expanded clone; other rows omit it.

v_call: TRBV20-1; d_call: NA; cdr3_length: 14; j_call: TRBJ1-6; clone_size: few; cdr3_aa: CSAEGPNYNSPLHF; cdr3_nt: TGCAGTGCTGAGGGCCCTAACTATAATTCACCCCTCCACTTT
v_call: TRBV29-1; d_call: NA; cdr3_length: 14; j_call: TRBJ1-1; clone_size: NA; cdr3_aa: CSVEGGALNTEAFF; cdr3_nt: TGCAGCGTTGAGGGAGGGGCCCTGAACACTGAAGCTTTCTTT
v_call: TRBV7-3; d_call: TRBD1; cdr3_length: 17; j_call: TRBJ2-5; clone_size: few; cdr3_aa: CASSLIGTGFLGETQYF; cdr3_nt: TGTGCCAGCAGCTTAATAGGGACAGGTTTTCTCGGGGAGACCCAGTACTTC
v_call: TRBV7-9; d_call: NA; cdr3_length: 15; j_call: TRBJ2-2; clone_size: few; cdr3_aa: CASSFHGRNTGELFF; cdr3_nt: TGTGCCAGCAGCTTCCACGGGAGAAACACCGGGGAGCTGTTTTTT
v_call: TRBV28; d_call: NA; cdr3_length: 15; j_call: TRBJ1-5; clone_size: NA; cdr3_aa: CASNEGGNSNQPQHF; cdr3_nt: TGTGCCAGCAATGAGGGGGGGAATAGCAATCAGCCCCAGCATTTT
v_call: TRBV24-1; d_call: NA; cdr3_length: 15; j_call: TRBJ2-3; clone_size: NA; cdr3_aa: CATSDPTARRDTQYF; cdr3_nt: TGTGCCACCAGTGACCCGACAGCACGGAGGGATACGCAGTATTTT
v_call: TRBV6-2/TRBV6-3; d_call: TRBD1; cdr3_length: 14; j_call: TRBJ2-2; clone_size: NA; cdr3_aa: CASSWTGFTGELFF; cdr3_nt: TGTGCCAGCAGTTGGACAGGATTCACTGGGGAGCTGTTTTTT
v_call: TRBV4-3; d_call: NA; cdr3_length: 14; j_call: TRBJ2-1; clone_size: NA; cdr3_aa: CASSQDPSIDEQFF; cdr3_nt: TGCGCCAGCAGCCAAGATCCCTCCATCGATGAGCAGTTCTTC
v_call: TRBV27; d_call: TRBD1; cdr3_length: 14; j_call: TRBJ2-7; clone_size: many; cdr3_aa: CASRTGGVNNEQYF; cdr3_nt: TGTGCCAGCAGGACAGGGGGCGTTAACAACGAGCAGTACTTC
v_call: TRBV9; d_call: NA; cdr3_length: 12; j_call: TRBJ2-7; clone_size: once; cdr3_aa: CASSVDTYEQYF; cdr3_nt: TGTGCCAGCAGCGTCGACACCTACGAGCAGTACTTC
v_call: TRBV6-5; d_call: TRBD1; cdr3_length: 17; j_call: TRBJ1-2; clone_size: NA; cdr3_aa: CASSSLPGQGAGYGYTF; cdr3_nt: TGTGCCAGCAGTTCCCTCCCCGGACAGGGGGCGGGCTATGGCTACACCTTC
v_call: TRBV28; d_call: TRBD1; cdr3_length: 17; j_call: TRBJ1-4; clone_size: many; cdr3_aa: CASSTLDRGGSNEKLFF; cdr3_nt: TGTGCCAGCAGCACTCTAGACAGGGGAGGGTCTAATGAAAAACTGTTTTTT
v_call: TRBV29-1; d_call: NA; cdr3_length: 12; j_call: TRBJ2-2; clone_size: NA; cdr3_aa: CSADTGTGELFF; cdr3_nt: TGCAGCGCGGATACAGGGACCGGGGAGCTGTTTTTT
v_call: TRBV12-3/TRBV12-4; d_call: NA; cdr3_length: 11; j_call: TRBJ2-7; clone_size: NA; cdr3_aa: CASSLTHEQYF; cdr3_nt: TGTGCCAGCAGTTTAACCCACGAGCAGTACTTC
v_call: TRBV29-1; d_call: NA; cdr3_length: 14; j_call: TRBJ2-1; clone_size: NA; cdr3_aa: CSVGDTEGYNEQFF; cdr3_nt: TGCAGCGTGGGGGACACCGAAGGGTACAATGAGCAGTTCTTC
v_call: TRBV7-9; d_call: NA; cdr3_length: 17; j_call: TRBJ2-5; clone_size: NA; cdr3_aa: CASSLTGRGQGSETQYF; cdr3_nt: TGTGCCAGCAGCTTGACCGGGAGGGGGCAGGGATCGGAGACCCAGTACTTC
v_call: TRBV29-1; d_call: TRBD2; cdr3_length: 13; j_call: TRBJ2-3; clone_size: NA; cdr3_aa: CSVNSGRSDTQYF; cdr3_nt: TGCAGCGTCAATAGCGGGAGATCAGATACGCAGTATTTT
v_call: TRBV12-3/TRBV12-4; d_call: NA; cdr3_length: 17; j_call: TRBJ2-7; clone_size: few; cdr3_aa: CASSSGGSEGRPYEQYF; cdr3_nt: TGTGCCAGCAGTTCCGGGGGCTCCGAGGGAAGACCCTACGAGCAGTACTTC
v_call: TRBV28; d_call: TRBD1; cdr3_length: 14; j_call: TRBJ1-1; clone_size: many; cdr3_aa: CASGFDRGLAVAFF; cdr3_nt: TGTGCCAGCGGTTTTGACAGGGGGCTGGCTGTAGCTTTCTTT
v_call: TRBV7-9; d_call: NA; cdr3_length: 16; j_call: TRBJ2-1; clone_size: many; cdr3_aa: CASSSASGSQFNEQFF; cdr3_nt: TGTGCCAGCAGCTCCGCGAGCGGAAGTCAATTTAATGAGCAGTTCTTC
v_call: TRBV29-1; d_call: NA; cdr3_length: 13; j_call: TRBJ1-3; clone_size: few; cdr3_aa: CSVAQNSGNTIYF; cdr3_nt: TGCAGCGTTGCACAGAACTCTGGAAACACCATATATTTT
v_call: TRBV5-6; d_call: NA; cdr3_length: 14; j_call: TRBJ2-7; clone_size: NA; cdr3_aa: CASSLGLDTYEQYF; cdr3_nt: TGTGCCAGCAGCTTAGGACTGGATACCTACGAGCAGTACTTC
v_call: TRBV20-1; d_call: TRBD2; cdr3_length: 16; j_call: TRBJ2-1; clone_size: NA; cdr3_aa: CSARDSGRDWYNEQFF; cdr3_nt: TGCAGTGCTAGAGATAGCGGGAGGGACTGGTACAATGAGCAGTTCTTC
v_call: TRBV20-1; d_call: TRBD2; cdr3_length: 15; j_call: TRBJ2-3; clone_size: many; cdr3_aa: CSAIPGTSGTDTQYF; cdr3_nt: TGCAGTGCTATCCCCGGGACTAGCGGCACAGATACGCAGTATTTT
v_call: TRBV30; d_call: NA; cdr3_length: 14; j_call: TRBJ2-5; clone_size: NA; cdr3_aa: CAWSVRPGEETQYF; cdr3_nt: TGTGCCTGGAGTGTTCGGCCAGGGGAAGAGACCCAGTACTTC
v_call: TRBV7-2; d_call: NA; cdr3_length: 14; j_call: TRBJ2-5; clone_size: many; cdr3_aa: CASSLLTTGETQYF; cdr3_nt: TGTGCCAGCAGCCTACTCACTACTGGAGAGACCCAGTACTTC
v_call: TRBV11-2; d_call: NA; cdr3_length: 12; j_call: TRBJ1-4; clone_size: many; cdr3_aa: CASSFGWEKLFF; cdr3_nt: TGTGCCAGCAGCTTCGGATGGGAAAAACTGTTTTTT